This is a list of T cell receptor beta chains from one sample in a study of cytomegalovirus exposure and HLA in healthy donors. Clones were read by immunoSEQ multiplex PCR, and TCRdb kept only the in-frame ones, dropping some. The sample holds 110,000 to 150,000 clones. Specimen: PBMCs. These receptor sequences come from a woman in her late teens or twenties in good health and CMV-seronegative. Each CDR3 is given with its conserved first and last residue. The D gene is left open where the match is weak.

V: TRBV30; J: TRBJ2-7; D: NA; CDR3: CAWSVNGVEQYF; DNA: TGTGCCTGGAGTGTAAACGGGGTCGAGCAGTACTTC
V: TRBV27; J: TRBJ2-7; D: TRBD2; CDR3: CASRTQTSGRGEQYF; DNA: TGTGCCAGCAGAACGCAGACTAGCGGGAGGGGCGAGCAGTACTTC
V: TRBV19; J: TRBJ2-6; D: TRBD2; CDR3: CASSIGGGWSDGANVLTF; DNA: TGTGCCAGTAGTATAGGGGGGGGGTGGAGCGATGGGGCCAACGTCCTGACTTTC
V: TRBV11-2; J: TRBJ1-2; D: NA; CDR3: CASSPGYGYGYTF; DNA: TGTGCCAGCAGCCCAGGGTATGGCTATGGCTACACCTTC
V: TRBV7-9; J: TRBJ2-2; D: TRBD1; CDR3: CASSLGQQNTGELFF; DNA: TGTGCCAGCAGCTTGGGACAGCAGAACACCGGGGAGCTGTTTTTT
V: TRBV5-8; J: TRBJ2-1; D: NA; CDR3: CASSKEQGSYNEQFF; DNA: TGTGCCAGCAGCAAAGAACAGGGCTCCTACAATGAGCAGTTCTTC
V: TRBV4-3; J: TRBJ1-5; D: NA; CDR3: CASSQAWGVSNQPQHF; DNA: TGCGCCAGCAGCCAGGCCTGGGGGGTTAGCAATCAGCCCCAGCATTTT
V: TRBV15; J: TRBJ1-2; D: TRBD1; CDR3: CATSRAQGVGAYGYTF; DNA: TGTGCCACCAGCAGAGCCCAGGGGGTAGGTGCCTATGGCTACACCTTC
V: TRBV29-1; J: TRBJ1-4; D: TRBD1; CDR3: CSVVGTGAHNEKLFF; DNA: TGCAGCGTCGTAGGGACAGGGGCCCATAATGAAAAACTGTTTTTT
V: TRBV6-1; J: TRBJ1-2; D: TRBD1; CDR3: CASSLSTGDLYGYTF; DNA: TGTGCCAGCAGCTTATCGACAGGGGACCTCTATGGCTACACCTTC
V: TRBV7-9; J: TRBJ1-1; D: TRBD1; CDR3: CASSPRGDTEAFF; DNA: TGTGCCAGCAGTCCCAGGGGGGACACTGAAGCTTTCTTT
V: TRBV7-8; J: TRBJ2-5; D: TRBD2; CDR3: CASSLVFLAGGLETQYF; DNA: TGTGCCAGCAGCTTAGTTTTTCTAGCGGGAGGCTTGGAGACCCAGTACTTC
V: TRBV28; J: TRBJ1-2; D: TRBD1; CDR3: CASRDRGPDGYTF; DNA: TGTGCCAGCCGGGACAGGGGTCCTGATGGCTACACCTTC
V: TRBV30; J: TRBJ1-6; D: NA; CDR3: CAWSERGYNSPLHF; DNA: TGTGCCTGGAGTGAGAGGGGGTATAATTCACCCCTCCACTTT
V: TRBV6-4; J: TRBJ1-6; D: TRBD1; CDR3: CASSEGRGNSPLHF; DNA: TGTGCCAGCAGTGAGGGCAGGGGGAATTCACCCCTCCACTTT
V: TRBV5-1; J: TRBJ2-5; D: NA; CDR3: CASSFNSLETQYF; DNA: TGCGCCAGCAGCTTCAACTCCTTGGAGACCCAGTACTTC
V: TRBV6-5; J: TRBJ2-1; D: NA; CDR3: CASSYGRGRGNEQFF; DNA: TGTGCCAGCAGTTACGGCAGGGGGCGGGGGAATGAGCAGTTCTTC
V: TRBV4-3; J: TRBJ2-1; D: NA; CDR3: CASSQGIADYNEQFF; DNA: TGCGCCAGCAGCCAAGGAATAGCGGACTACAATGAGCAGTTCTTC
V: TRBV4-3; J: TRBJ1-1; D: NA; CDR3: CASSQGLEAFF; DNA: TGCGCCAGCAGCCAAGGACTTGAAGCTTTCTTT
V: TRBV19; J: TRBJ2-5; D: NA; CDR3: CASSIGWQETQYF; DNA: TGTGCCAGTAGTATCGGGTGGCAAGAGACCCAGTACTTC
V: TRBV29-1; J: TRBJ1-2; D: TRBD1; CDR3: CSVDRGGYGYTF; DNA: TGCAGCGTGGACAGGGGTGGCTATGGCTACACCTTC
V: TRBV5-4; J: TRBJ2-1; D: TRBD2; CDR3: CASSFGLAGFNEQFF; DNA: TGTGCCAGCAGTTTCGGACTAGCGGGCTTCAATGAGCAGTTCTTC
V: TRBV7-9; J: TRBJ2-3; D: TRBD2; CDR3: CASRREDVTDTQYF; DNA: TGTGCCAGCAGACGGGAGGACGTCACAGATACGCAGTATTTT
V: TRBV7-3; J: TRBJ1-2; D: NA; CDR3: CASSFARGEGYTF; DNA: TGTGCCAGCAGCTTCGCCCGGGGGGAAGGCTACACCTTC
V: TRBV5-1; J: TRBJ2-5; D: TRBD1; CDR3: CASSLGTAQETQYF; DNA: TGCGCCAGCAGCTTAGGGACAGCCCAAGAGACCCAGTACTTC
V: TRBV6-5; J: TRBJ2-7; D: TRBD1; CDR3: CASSNNTGVYYEQYF; DNA: TGTGCCAGCAGTAATAATACAGGGGTATACTACGAGCAGTACTTC
V: TRBV6-6; J: TRBJ2-3; D: TRBD2; CDR3: CASSTGTSGTDTQYF; DNA: TGTGCCAGCAGTACCGGGACTAGCGGCACAGATACGCAGTATTTT
V: TRBV4-2; J: TRBJ1-1; D: TRBD1; CDR3: CASSQGQGGDTEAFF; DNA: TGTGCCAGCAGCCAAGGACAGGGGGGAGACACTGAAGCTTTCTTT
V: TRBV15; J: TRBJ1-1; D: TRBD1; CDR3: CATSRGTGRYAFF; DNA: TGTGCCACCAGCAGGGGGACAGGTCGTTACGCTTTCTTT
V: TRBV5-1; J: TRBJ2-2; D: TRBD2; CDR3: CASSFEGGPPGELFF; DNA: TGCGCCAGCAGCTTTGAGGGAGGGCCCCCCGGGGAGCTGTTTTTT
V: TRBV5-1; J: TRBJ2-1; D: TRBD2; CDR3: CASSRLGLAGGEQFF; DNA: TGCGCCAGCAGCAGGCTAGGACTAGCGGGAGGTGAGCAGTTCTTC
V: TRBV9; J: TRBJ2-3; D: TRBD2; CDR3: CASSVRLAGGPDTQYF; DNA: TGTGCCAGCAGCGTCAGACTAGCGGGAGGGCCAGATACGCAGTATTTT
V: TRBV13; J: TRBJ1-1; D: NA; CDR3: CASTKGTGGYTEAFF; DNA: TGTGCCAGCACCAAAGGCACGGGGGGCTATACTGAAGCTTTCTTT
V: TRBV7-2; J: TRBJ2-2; D: TRBD2; CDR3: CASSWLAGTGELFF; DNA: TGTGCCAGCAGCTGGCTAGCGGGCACCGGGGAGCTGTTTTTT
V: TRBV12-5; J: TRBJ2-3; D: TRBD2; CDR3: CASGLALAGAADTQYF; DNA: TGTGCTAGTGGTTTGGCCCTAGCGGGAGCTGCAGATACGCAGTATTTT
V: TRBV13; J: TRBJ2-7; D: TRBD2; CDR3: CASSTAGSSGSMRGSYEQYF; DNA: TGTGCCAGCAGTACGGCAGGGTCTAGCGGGAGTATGCGGGGCTCCTACGAGCAGTACTTC
V: TRBV7-3; J: TRBJ2-1; D: NA; CDR3: CASSFGQTSYNEQFF; DNA: TGTGCCAGCAGCTTTGGACAGACCTCCTACAATGAGCAGTTCTTC
V: TRBV29-1; J: TRBJ2-1; D: NA; CDR3: CSVADKGYNEQFF; DNA: TGCAGCGTTGCGGACAAAGGCTACAATGAGCAGTTCTTC
V: TRBV30; J: TRBJ2-5; D: NA; CDR3: CAWSPGTETQYF; DNA: TGTGCCTGGAGCCCCGGGACTGAGACCCAGTACTTC
V: TRBV5-6; J: TRBJ1-1; D: NA; CDR3: CASSFGQGGTEAFF; DNA: TGTGCCAGCAGCTTCGGTCAGGGAGGCACTGAAGCTTTCTTT
V: TRBV7-2; J: TRBJ1-1; D: NA; CDR3: CASSAQTVRNTEAFF; DNA: TGTGCCAGCAGCGCCCAGACAGTTAGGAACACTGAAGCTTTCTTT
V: TRBV30; J: TRBJ1-5; D: NA; CDR3: CAWSANTHNQPQHF; DNA: TGTGCCTGGAGTGCAAACACGCACAATCAGCCCCAGCATTTT
V: TRBV10-3; J: TRBJ2-1; D: NA; CDR3: CAVGLDDEQFF; DNA: TGTGCCGTTGGACTGGACGATGAGCAGTTCTTC
V: TRBV4-1; J: TRBJ1-4; D: NA; CDR3: CASSHSGYLNEKLLF; DNA: TGCGCCAGCAGCCACTCGGGGTATCTTAATGAAAAACTGCTTTTT
V: TRBV18; J: TRBJ1-5; D: NA; CDR3: CASSPGRDQPQHF; DNA: TGTGCCAGCTCACCAGGCCGGGATCAGCCCCAGCATTTT
V: TRBV14; J: TRBJ2-1; D: NA; CDR3: CASSPRWVGRSYNEQFF; DNA: TGTGCCAGCAGCCCCCGTTGGGTCGGGAGATCCTACAATGAGCAGTTCTTC
V: TRBV2; J: TRBJ1-1; D: TRBD1; CDR3: CASRATGELTEAFF; DNA: TGTGCCAGCAGAGCGACAGGGGAATTGACTGAAGCTTTCTTT
V: TRBV7-8; J: TRBJ1-5; D: TRBD1; CDR3: CASSLAGTGGNQPQHF; DNA: TGTGCCAGCAGCTTGGCGGGGACAGGGGGCAATCAGCCCCAGCATTTT